The table lists the clone carrying this TCR beta chain with many counts. V was pared by 4 bases and J by 5 bases, with 18 bases between. The CDR3 totals 16 residues. Germline-derived CDR1 and CDR2 are SGHNT and YYREEE (reference sequence). The time point is: sample taken at primary tumor resection. The donors comprised 70 to 85 untreated early-stage non-small cell lung cancer patients. Researchers sequenced whole RNA taken from tumor, nontumor lung or frozen PBMC without sorting. The sample is drawn from a study of spatial heterogeneity in lung cancer. The overall study: Raw sequencing reads included, on average, more than 8.5 appearances of each unique TCR and UMI combination.

Each molecule of TCR cDNA was tagged with one unique molecular identifier. TCRdb re-analysed the 5' RACE reads in MiXCR, keeping a single row per CDR3 protein. Of 39,000 or so distinct CDR3 sequences listed, 6.5% to 9.5% were seen once; the top ten hold 28%. The sample consisted of PBMCs, taken at surgery. The rearrangement links TRBV5-4 to TRBJ2-2, with a tentative D call TRBD2 (6 bases). This TCR was recovered from a male donor with early-stage non-small cell lung cancer. CDR3 residues: CASSAPDWAGTGELFF. CDR3 sequence (DNA): TGTGCCAGCAGCGCTCCAGACTGGGCGGGGACCGGGGAGCTGTTTTTT.